This T cell receptor (beta chain) was profiled in a study of blood T cell repertoires in COVID-19 (dated by TCRdb to the early 2020s). For the study in its entirety: Collaborator samples came from the United States, Italy and Spain and covered acute and convalescent phases of COVID-19. The material from the prospective study consisted of cDNA or gDNA derived from T cells, B-cell-depleted T cells, or PBMCs. Deeply sampled blood TCRbeta repertoires from subjects exposed to, actively infected with, or recovered from COVID-19 were included in the dataset. The repertoires were released in a freely available public database intended as a resource for research on the immune response to SARS-CoV-2. The samples were drawn from two sources: the first 160 participants of the ongoing ImmuneRACE study, and 1,000 to 1,500 subjects contributed by 6 global collaborators. The sample metadata nearly always contained a de-identified subject ID, COVID-19 status, age in years and sex. Where HLA class I and class II types were available, the types were taken from metadata supplied by the sample provider, not from assay-based typing.

In the case of this clone: This receptor's antigen is unknown. It has no much larger one-base neighbor in the sample; base qualities were not kept.

The immunoSEQ Assay, a bias-controlled multiplex PCR, was used to amplify TCRbeta CDR3 regions from genomic DNA. In the original analysis: Within the assay, amplification of reference gene primers was used to estimate how many nucleated cells each sample contained. To quantify the absolute abundance of each unique TCRbeta CDR3 rearrangement, sequence reads were collapsed and filtered. For each sample, productive Simpson clonality was calculated as the square root of Simpson's diversity index over productive rearrangements. Entries here come from immuneACCESS through TCRdb and include only in-frame sequences with V and J called. Some clones fail to appear in such tables; in the studies checked, an unresolved V gene covers under half of the shortfall, and the cause of the remainder is unknown. The V and J calls and clone size were taken over from that table, and D and trimming were inferred from the DNA. In all, the sample holds under 140,000 clones, and 60% to 80% of those were seen once. The biggest ten clones account for about a sixth of the sample.

Paper-wide results and their limitations: Clinical and demographic metadata were provided uncurated, with the amount varying by source and participant.

The collaborating institutions used their own protocols to collect whole blood in K2EDTA tubes. Collaborator samples were shipped for TCRbeta analysis as frozen whole blood, isolated PBMCs, or DNA extracted from either sample type. Spanning cysteine to phenylalanine, the CDR3 consists of 16 amino acids. Only the CDR3 portion is preserved as DNA: 48 bases, with reading frame beginning at the first base. After removal of 4 bases from V and 7 bases from J, the junction retains 9 bases not matched to a gene. According to the germline V gene, CDR1 reads MDHEN and CDR2 reads SYDVKM. This chain joins TRBV28 to TRBJ2-2; 10 bases in the middle match TRBD2. The TCR comes from a woman aged 80 or over with active or convalescent COVID-19. The sequenced sample consisted of peripheral blood. CDR3 reads: CASSSLAGARYGELFF. The nucleotide sequence is TGTGCCAGCAGTTCCCTAGCGGGAGCTCGGTACGGGGAGCTGTTTTTT.